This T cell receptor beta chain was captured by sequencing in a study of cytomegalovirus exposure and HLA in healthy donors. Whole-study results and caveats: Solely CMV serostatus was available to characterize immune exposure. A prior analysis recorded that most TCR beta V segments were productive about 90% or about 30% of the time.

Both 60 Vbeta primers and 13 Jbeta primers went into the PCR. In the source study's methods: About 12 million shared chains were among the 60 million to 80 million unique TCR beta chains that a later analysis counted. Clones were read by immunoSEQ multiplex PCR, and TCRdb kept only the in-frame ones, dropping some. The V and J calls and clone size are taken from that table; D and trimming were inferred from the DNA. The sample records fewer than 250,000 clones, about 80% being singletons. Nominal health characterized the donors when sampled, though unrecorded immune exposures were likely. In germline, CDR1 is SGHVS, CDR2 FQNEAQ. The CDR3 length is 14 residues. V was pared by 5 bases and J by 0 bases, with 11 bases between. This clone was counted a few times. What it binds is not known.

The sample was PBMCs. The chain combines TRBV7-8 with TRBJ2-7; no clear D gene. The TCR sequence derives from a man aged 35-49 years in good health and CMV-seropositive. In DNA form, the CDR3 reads TGTGCCAGCAGCCAAGTCCCAGTCTCCTACGAGCAGTACTTC. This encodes CASSQVPVSYEQYF.